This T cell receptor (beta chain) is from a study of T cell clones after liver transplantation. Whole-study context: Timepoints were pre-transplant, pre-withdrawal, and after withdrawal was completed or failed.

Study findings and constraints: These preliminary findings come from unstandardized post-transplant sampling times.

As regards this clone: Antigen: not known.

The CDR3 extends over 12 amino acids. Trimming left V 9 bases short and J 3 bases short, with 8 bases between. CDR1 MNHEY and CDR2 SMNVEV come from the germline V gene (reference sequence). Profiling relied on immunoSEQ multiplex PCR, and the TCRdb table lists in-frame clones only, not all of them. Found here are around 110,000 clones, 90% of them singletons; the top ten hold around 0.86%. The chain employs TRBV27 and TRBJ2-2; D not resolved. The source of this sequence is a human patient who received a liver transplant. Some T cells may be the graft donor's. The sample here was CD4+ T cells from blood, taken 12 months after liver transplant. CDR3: CASQRYTGELFF. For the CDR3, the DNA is TGTGCCAGTCAAAGATACACCGGGGAGCTGTTTTTT.